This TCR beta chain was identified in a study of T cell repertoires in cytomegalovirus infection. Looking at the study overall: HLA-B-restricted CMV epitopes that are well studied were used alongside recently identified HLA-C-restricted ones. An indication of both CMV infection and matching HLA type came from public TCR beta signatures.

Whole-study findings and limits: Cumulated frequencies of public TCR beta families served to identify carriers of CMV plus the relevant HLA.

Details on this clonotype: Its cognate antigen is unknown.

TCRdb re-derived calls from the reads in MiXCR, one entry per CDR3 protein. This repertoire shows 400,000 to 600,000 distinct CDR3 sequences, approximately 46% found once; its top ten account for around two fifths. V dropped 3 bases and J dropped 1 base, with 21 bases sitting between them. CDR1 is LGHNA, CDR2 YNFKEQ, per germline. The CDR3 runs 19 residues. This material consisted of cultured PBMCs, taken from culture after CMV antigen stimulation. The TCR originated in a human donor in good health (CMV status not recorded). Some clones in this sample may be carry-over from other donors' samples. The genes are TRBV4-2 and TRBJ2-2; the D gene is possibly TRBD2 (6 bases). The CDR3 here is CASSQEGRGSGLNTGELFF. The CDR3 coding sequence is TGTGCCAGCAGCCAGGAGGGTCGGGGTAGCGGCCTGAACACCGGGGAGCTGTTTTTT.